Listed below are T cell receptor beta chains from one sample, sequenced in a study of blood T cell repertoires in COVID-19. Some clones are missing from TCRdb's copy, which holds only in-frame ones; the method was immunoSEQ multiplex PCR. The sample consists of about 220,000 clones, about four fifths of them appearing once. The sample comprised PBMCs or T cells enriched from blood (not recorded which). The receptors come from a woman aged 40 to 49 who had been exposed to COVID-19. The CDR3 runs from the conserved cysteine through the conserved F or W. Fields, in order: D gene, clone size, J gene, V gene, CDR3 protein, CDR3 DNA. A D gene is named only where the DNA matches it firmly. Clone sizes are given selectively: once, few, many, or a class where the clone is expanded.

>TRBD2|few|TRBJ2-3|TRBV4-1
CASSQSSSGGSDTQYF
TGCGCCAGCAGCCAGTCGTCTAGCGGGGGATCAGATACGCAGTATTTT
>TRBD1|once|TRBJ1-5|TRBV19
CASSTTGGRAQPQHF
TGTGCCAGTAGTACGACAGGGGGCAGGGCTCAGCCCCAGCATTTT
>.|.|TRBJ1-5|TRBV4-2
CASSQEAASGVPQHF
TGTGCCAGCAGCCAAGAAGCGGCCAGCGGAGTGCCCCAGCATTTT
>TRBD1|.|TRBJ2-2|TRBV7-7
CAAGQVAGTGELFF
TGTGCTGCCGGACAGGTCGCGGGCACCGGGGAGCTGTTTTTT
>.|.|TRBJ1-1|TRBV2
CASSVTGTEAFF
TGTGCCAGCAGTGTGACGGGTACTGAAGCTTTCTTT
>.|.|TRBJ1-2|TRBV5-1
CASSFLQEGYTF
TGCGCCAGCAGCTTCTTACAGGAAGGCTACACCTTC
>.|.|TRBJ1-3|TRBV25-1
CASSEPGLISGNTIYF
TGTGCCAGCAGTGAACCGGGATTGATCTCTGGAAACACCATATATTTT
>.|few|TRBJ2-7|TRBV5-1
CASSLDPTGNEQYF
TGCGCCAGCAGCTTGGATCCCACAGGAAACGAGCAGTACTTC
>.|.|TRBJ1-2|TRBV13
CASSSTDLPRGYTF
TGTGCCAGCAGCTCCACTGACCTCCCGAGGGGCTACACCTTC
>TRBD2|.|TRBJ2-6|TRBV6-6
CASSYSSGAGANVLTF
TGTGCCAGCAGTTACTCGAGCGGGGCTGGGGCCAACGTCCTGACTTTC
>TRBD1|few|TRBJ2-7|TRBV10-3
CAISPQGEPYEQYF
TGTGCCATCAGCCCTCAGGGGGAACCCTACGAGCAGTACTTC
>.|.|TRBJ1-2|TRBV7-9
CASSLGESYGYTF
TGTGCCAGCAGCTTAGGAGAGTCCTATGGCTACACCTTC
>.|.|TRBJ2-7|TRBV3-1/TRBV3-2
CASSRAPAYEQYF
TGTGCCAGCAGCCGCGCCCCGGCCTACGAGCAGTACTTC
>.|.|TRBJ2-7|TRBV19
CASGARGSYEQYF
TGTGCCAGCGGGGCCAGGGGATCCTACGAGCAGTACTTC
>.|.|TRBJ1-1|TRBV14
CASSQDSPAGSEAFF
TGTGCCAGCAGCCAAGATTCCCCCGCGGGGAGTGAAGCTTTCTTT
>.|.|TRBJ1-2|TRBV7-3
CASSEQGSGDGYTF
TGTGCCAGCAGCGAACAGGGATCCGGAGATGGCTACACCTTC
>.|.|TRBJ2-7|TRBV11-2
CASSLVLEQYF
TGTGCCAGCAGCTTAGTTCTCGAGCAGTACTTC
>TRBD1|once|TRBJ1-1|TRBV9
CASSVVAGGRTEAFF
TGTGCCAGCAGCGTAGTCGCAGGGGGACGGACTGAAGCTTTCTTT
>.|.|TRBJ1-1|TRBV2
CASRSGTTLDTEAFF
TGTGCCAGCAGGTCCGGGACTACCCTAGACACTGAAGCTTTCTTT
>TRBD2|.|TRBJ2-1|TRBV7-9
CASSLSLAGGSEQFF
TGTGCCAGCAGCTTATCCCTAGCGGGGGGTAGTGAGCAGTTCTTC
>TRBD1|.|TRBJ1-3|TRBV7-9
CASSSGTALSGNTIYF
TGTGCCAGCAGCTCCGGGACAGCCCTCTCTGGAAACACCATATATTTT
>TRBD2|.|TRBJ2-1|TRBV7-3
CASSRSGGGSYNEQFF
TGTGCCAGCAGTCGTAGCGGGGGCGGGTCCTACAATGAGCAGTTCTTC
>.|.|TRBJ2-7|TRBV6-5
CASSYAGAYEQYF
TGTGCCAGCAGTTACGCAGGGGCCTACGAGCAGTACTTC
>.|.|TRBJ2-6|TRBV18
CASSPAGPSGANVLTF
TGTGCCAGCTCACCGGCAGGGCCCTCTGGGGCCAACGTCCTGACTTTC
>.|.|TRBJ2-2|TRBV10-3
CAISESAIGGGELFF
TGTGCCATCAGTGAGTCTGCCATCGGTGGCGGGGAGCTGTTTTTT
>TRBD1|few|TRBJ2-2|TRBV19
CASTLGQAHAGELFF
TGTGCCAGTACGCTAGGACAGGCCCACGCCGGGGAGCTGTTTTTT
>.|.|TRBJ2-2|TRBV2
CASSEQGPNTGELFF
TGTGCCAGCAGTGAACAGGGGCCGAACACCGGGGAGCTGTTTTTT
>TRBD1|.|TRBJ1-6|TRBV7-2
CASTLGGSRNSPLHF
TGTGCCAGCACCCTAGGGGGCAGCAGGAATTCACCCCTCCACTTT
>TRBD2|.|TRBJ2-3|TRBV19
CASSIGGLAGGYTQYF
TGTGCCAGTAGTATAGGAGGGCTAGCGGGGGGTTATACGCAGTATTTT
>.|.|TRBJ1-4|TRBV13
CASSLVGDNEKLFF
TGTGCCAGCAGCTTAGTAGGAGATAATGAAAAACTGTTTTTT
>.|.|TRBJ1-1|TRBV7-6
CASSLNQGLVPEAFF
TGTGCCAGCAGCTTGAATCAGGGTCTCGTCCCTGAAGCTTTCTTT
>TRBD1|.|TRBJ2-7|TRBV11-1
CASSLDRGYEQYF
TGTGCCAGCAGCTTAGACAGGGGGTACGAGCAGTACTTC
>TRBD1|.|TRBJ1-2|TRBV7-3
CASSSYRGHDYGYTF
TGTGCCAGCAGCTCTTACAGGGGGCATGACTATGGCTACACCTTC
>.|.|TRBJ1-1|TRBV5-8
CASSMTVNTEAFF
TGTGCCAGCAGCATGACAGTGAACACTGAAGCTTTCTTT
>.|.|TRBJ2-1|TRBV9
CASSVSGIYNEQFF
TGTGCCAGCAGCGTAAGCGGAATCTACAATGAGCAGTTCTTC
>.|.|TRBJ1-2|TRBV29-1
CSVELETSYTF
TGCAGCGTTGAATTAGAGACTTCTTACACCTTC
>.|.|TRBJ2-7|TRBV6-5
CASSYGKGQTYEQYF
TGTGCCAGCAGTTATGGGAAGGGGCAAACCTACGAGCAGTACTTC
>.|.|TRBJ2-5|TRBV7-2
CASSSGQGAPMETQYF
TGTGCCAGCAGCTCCGGTCAAGGGGCCCCGATGGAGACCCAGTACTTC
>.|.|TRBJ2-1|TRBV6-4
CASSEAANSYNEQFF
TGTGCCAGCAGTGAAGCAGCGAACTCCTACAATGAGCAGTTCTTC
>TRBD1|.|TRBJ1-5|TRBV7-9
CASSSPGQGNQPQHF
TGTGCCAGCAGCTCCCCGGGACAGGGAAATCAGCCCCAGCATTTT
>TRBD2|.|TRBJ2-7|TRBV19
CASSWNGGDEDEQYF
TGTGCCAGTAGTTGGAACGGGGGGGACGAAGACGAGCAGTACTTC
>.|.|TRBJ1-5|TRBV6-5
CASRRQASFQPQHF
TGTGCCAGCAGGCGACAGGCTTCCTTCCAGCCCCAGCATTTT
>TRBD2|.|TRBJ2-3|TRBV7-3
CASSPSGGATDTQYF
TGTGCCAGCAGCCCCAGCGGGGGGGCCACAGATACGCAGTATTTT
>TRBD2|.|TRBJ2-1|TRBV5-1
CASSFQPAGSSYNEQFF
TGCGCCAGCAGCTTCCAACCAGCGGGAAGCTCCTACAATGAGCAGTTCTTC
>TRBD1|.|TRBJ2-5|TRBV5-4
CASSLGQGARETQYF
TGTGCCAGCAGCTTGGGACAGGGGGCGCGTGAGACCCAGTACTTC
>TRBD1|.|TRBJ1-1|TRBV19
CASKDRDRESGAFF
TGTGCCAGTAAAGACCGGGACAGGGAATCCGGAGCTTTCTTT
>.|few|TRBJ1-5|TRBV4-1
CASSQGVSDYQPQHF
TGCGCCAGCAGCCAAGGGGTGAGCGATTATCAGCCCCAGCATTTT
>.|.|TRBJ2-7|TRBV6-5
CATQVRTAYEQYF
TGTGCCACCCAGGTCCGGACAGCATACGAGCAGTACTTC
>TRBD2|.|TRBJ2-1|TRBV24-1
CATSDSWGGAYNEQFF
TGTGCCACCAGTGATTCTTGGGGGGGGGCCTACAATGAGCAGTTCTTC
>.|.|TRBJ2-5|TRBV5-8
CASSLRETQYF
TGTGCCAGCAGCTTGCGGGAGACCCAGTACTTC
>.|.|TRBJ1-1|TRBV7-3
CASSLTGRNTEAFF
TGTGCCAGCAGCTTAACAGGGAGGAACACTGAAGCTTTCTTT
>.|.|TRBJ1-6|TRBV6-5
CASRSSYNSPLHF
TGTGCCAGCAGGAGCTCCTATAATTCACCCCTCCACTTT
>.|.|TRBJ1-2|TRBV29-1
CSVVDSQRGYTF
TGCAGCGTCGTGGACAGTCAGCGGGGCTACACCTTC
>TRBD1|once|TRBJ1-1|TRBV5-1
CASSLHGQGSNTEAFF
TGCGCCAGCAGCTTACACGGACAGGGTTCGAACACTGAAGCTTTCTTT
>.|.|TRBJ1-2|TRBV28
CASSLYLRGYGYTF
TGTGCCAGCAGTTTATACCTACGGGGTTATGGCTACACCTTC
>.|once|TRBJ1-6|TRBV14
CASSPRVNSPLHF
TGTGCCAGCAGCCCCCGGGTGAATTCACCCCTCCACTTT
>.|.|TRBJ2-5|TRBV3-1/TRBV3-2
CASSQDSGGRETQYF
TGTGCCAGCAGCCAAGATTCTGGGGGCAGGGAGACCCAGTACTTC
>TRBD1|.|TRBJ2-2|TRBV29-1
CSGRQGTGELFF
TGCAGTGGAAGACAGGGGACCGGGGAGCTGTTTTTT
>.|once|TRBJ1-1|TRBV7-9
CASSLVNLNTEAFF
TGTGCCAGCAGCTTAGTCAATCTGAACACTGAAGCTTTCTTT